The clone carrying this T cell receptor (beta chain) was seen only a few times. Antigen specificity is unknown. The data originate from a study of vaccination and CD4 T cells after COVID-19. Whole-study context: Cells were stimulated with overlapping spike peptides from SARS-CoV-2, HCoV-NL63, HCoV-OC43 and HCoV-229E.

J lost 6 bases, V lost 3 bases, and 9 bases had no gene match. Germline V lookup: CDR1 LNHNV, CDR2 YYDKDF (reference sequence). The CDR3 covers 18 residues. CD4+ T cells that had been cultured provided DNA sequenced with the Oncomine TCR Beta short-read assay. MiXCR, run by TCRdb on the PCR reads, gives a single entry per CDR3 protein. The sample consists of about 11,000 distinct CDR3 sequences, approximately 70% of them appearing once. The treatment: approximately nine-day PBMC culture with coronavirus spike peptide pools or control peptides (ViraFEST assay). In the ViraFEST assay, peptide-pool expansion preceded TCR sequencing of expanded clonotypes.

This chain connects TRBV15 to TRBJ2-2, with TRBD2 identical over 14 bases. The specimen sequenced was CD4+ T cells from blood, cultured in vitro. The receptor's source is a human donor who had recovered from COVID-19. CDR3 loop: CATSSPGLAGALAGELFF. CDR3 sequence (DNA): TGTGCCACCAGCAGCCCGGGACTAGCGGGAGCCCTTGCCGGGGAGCTGTTTTTT.